This TCR beta chain is from a study of immune characterization of retroperitoneal liposarcoma (dated by TCRdb to the late 2010s). Concerning this clonotype itself: Its antigen is unknown. No much larger clone is present one base from it, and per-base qualities are unavailable.

Libraries came from PCR. Instrument on record: NextSeq 500. TCRdb handled the public reads itself, with Q25 trimming in fastp and clone calling in MiXCR, and kept productive beta chains. Each entry is one CDR3 protein sequence, shown with its most common DNA and genes. This sample comprises roughly 920 distinct CDR3 sequences, about 32% of them detected only once. Of the sample, around 21% is held by the ten largest clones. Based on the germline V gene, the CDR1 and CDR2 sequences are MGHDK and SYGVNS. The CDR3 starts with the cysteine, ends with the phenylalanine, and has 19 residues. The kept DNA is CDR3 alone, 57 bases in frame from the first base. Trimming accounts for 2 bases at V and 7 bases at J, while the number of junction bases matched to no gene is 18.

This sequence uses TRBV25-1 and TRBJ2-1; the central 9 bases match TRBD2. This sequence originates from a male donor with retroperitoneal liposarcoma. Sequencing input: tumor tissue. The DNA sequence follows: TGTGCCAGCAGTGAAGGTGGTAGCGGGAGTTCGACCCGCTGGAATGAGCAGTTCTTC. It is translated as CASSEGGSGSSTRWNEQFF.